Included here is one T cell receptor (beta chain) sequence, with context. The data belong to a study of chemoradiotherapy in HPV16-positive cancers. The assay was immunoSEQ multiplex PCR, and TCRdb's table has in-frame clones only and misses some. Seen here are 12,000 to 15,000 clones, about two thirds observed once, and the top ten hold around 19%. The germline gives CDR1 SGHTS, CDR2 YDEGEE. The CDR3 sequence is 13 residues long. The V gene lost 5 bases and the J gene lost 8 bases, with 16 bases spanning the gap. The sample was gathered from a patient who underwent chemoradiotherapy. This clonotype originated in a human donor with HPV-associated anogenital cancer. The chain uses TRBV5-8 and TRBJ1-2; a possible D gene is TRBD1 (6 bases). The CDR3: CASSVTGFFGYTF. CDR3 coding DNA: TGTGCCAGCAGTGTCACAGGGTTTTTCGGCTACACCTTC.